This TCR beta chain was obtained from a study of Ad26.COV2.S vaccination and SARS-CoV-2 variants. Study-level information: Intramuscular Ad26.COV2.S at 5x10^10 or 1x10^11 viral particles.

The data were produced by immunoSEQ multiplex PCR, yet TCRdb's version contains in-frame clones alone and is incomplete. The profile shows under 550,000 clones, about nine tenths of them singletons. CDR1 and CDR2 from the germline V gene are ENHRY and SYGVKD. V lost 4 bases, J lost 6 bases, and 10 bases lay in between. This CDR3 region has 13 residues. Treatment described: some 20 received Ad26.COV2.S at low or high dose, single or two shots; several received placebo; per-sample allocation not given. Day 63 following the first vaccine or placebo injection was when the samples were taken. This TCR came from a person between 18 and 59 years old who received the Ad26.COV2.S COVID-19 vaccine or a placebo. This chain links TRBV10-3 with TRBJ1-5; the D gene is possibly TRBD1 (5 bases). The source material was peripheral blood, sampled in a trial of Ad26.COV2.S vaccine versus placebo. The DNA of the CDR3 is TGTGCCATCAGTGGTGGGGGTGGTCAGCCCCAGCATTTT. Its translation: CAISGGGGQPQHF.